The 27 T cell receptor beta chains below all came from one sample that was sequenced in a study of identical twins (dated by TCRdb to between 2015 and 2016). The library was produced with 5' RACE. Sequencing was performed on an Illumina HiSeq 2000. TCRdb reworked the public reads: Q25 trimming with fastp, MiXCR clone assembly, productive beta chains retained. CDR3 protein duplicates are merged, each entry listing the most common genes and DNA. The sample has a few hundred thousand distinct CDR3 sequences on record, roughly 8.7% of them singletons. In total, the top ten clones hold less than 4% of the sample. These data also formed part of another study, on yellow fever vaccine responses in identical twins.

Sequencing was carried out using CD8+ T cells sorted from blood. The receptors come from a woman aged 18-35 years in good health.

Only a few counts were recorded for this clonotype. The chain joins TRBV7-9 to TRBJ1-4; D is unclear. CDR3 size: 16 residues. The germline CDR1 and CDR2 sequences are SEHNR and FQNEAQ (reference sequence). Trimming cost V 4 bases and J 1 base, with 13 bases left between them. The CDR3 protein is CASSSLIGITNEKLFF. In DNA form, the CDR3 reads TGTGCCAGCAGCTCCTTGATAGGGATAACTAATGAAAAACTGTTTTTT.

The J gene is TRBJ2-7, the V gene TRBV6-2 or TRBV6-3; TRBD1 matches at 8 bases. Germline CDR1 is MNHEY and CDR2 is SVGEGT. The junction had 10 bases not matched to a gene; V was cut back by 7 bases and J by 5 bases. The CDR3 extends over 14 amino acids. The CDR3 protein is CASNDWTGQDEQYF. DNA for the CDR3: TGTGCCAGCAACGATTGGACAGGGCAGGACGAGCAGTACTTC.

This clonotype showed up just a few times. CDR3 coding DNA: TGCAGTGCTAGTGTGGGACTAGCGGGAGGGCCGGGTCGCTTACAGGTCAATGAGCAGTTCTTC. Encoded protein: CSASVGLAGGPGRLQVNEQFF. V is TRBV20-1 and J is TRBJ2-1, with 16 bases identical to TRBD2. The CDR3 runs 21 residues. CDR1 and CDR2 from the germline V gene are DFQATT and SNEGSKA (reference sequence). V lost 3 bases, J lost 6 bases, and 20 bases stayed unmatched.

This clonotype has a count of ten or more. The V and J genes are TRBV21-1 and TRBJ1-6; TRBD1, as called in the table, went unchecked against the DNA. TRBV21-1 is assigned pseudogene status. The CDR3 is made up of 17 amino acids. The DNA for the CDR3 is TGTGCCAGCAGCAAAGCGAGACGGACAGGGTGCAATTCACCCCTCCACTTT. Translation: CASSKARRTGCNSPLHF.

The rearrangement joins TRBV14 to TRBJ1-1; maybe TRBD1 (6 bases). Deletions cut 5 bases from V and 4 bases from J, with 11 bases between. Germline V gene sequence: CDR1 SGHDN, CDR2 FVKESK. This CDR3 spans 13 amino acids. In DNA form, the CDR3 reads TGTGCCAGCAGCATAGGGGGGAGCACTGAAGCTTTCTTT. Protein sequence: CASSIGGSTEAFF.

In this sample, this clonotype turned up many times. The CDR3 DNA reads TGTGCCAGCAGGGCACCCGCCGTGAACACTGAAGCTTTCTTT. As protein: CASRAPAVNTEAFF. V usage is TRBV28 and J usage is TRBJ1-1; the D is unclear. Trimming took off 6 bases at V and 0 bases at J, with 11 bases between the two ends. From germline, CDR1 is MDHEN and CDR2 SYDVKM. This CDR3 contains 14 residues.

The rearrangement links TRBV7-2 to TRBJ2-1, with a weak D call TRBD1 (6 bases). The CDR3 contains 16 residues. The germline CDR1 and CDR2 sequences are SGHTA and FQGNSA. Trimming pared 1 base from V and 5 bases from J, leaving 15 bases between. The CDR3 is CASSLVGAGVDNEQFF. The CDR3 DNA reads TGTGCCAGCAGCTTAGTGGGGGCAGGGGTGGACAATGAGCAGTTCTTC. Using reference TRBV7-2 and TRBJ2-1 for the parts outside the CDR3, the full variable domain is GAGVSQSPSNKVTEKGKDVELRCDPISGHTALYWYRQSLGQGLEFLIYFQGNSAPDKSGLPSDRFSAERTGGSVSTLTIQRTQQEDSAVYLCASSLVGAGVDNEQFFGPGTRLTVL.

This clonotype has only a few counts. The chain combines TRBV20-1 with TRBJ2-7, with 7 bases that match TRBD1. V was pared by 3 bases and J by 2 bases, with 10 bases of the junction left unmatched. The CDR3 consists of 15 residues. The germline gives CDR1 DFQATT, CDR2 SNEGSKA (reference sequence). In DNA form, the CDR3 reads TGCAGTGCTAGTCATACGGACAGGTTGGCCTACGAGCAGTACTTC. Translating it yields CSASHTDRLAYEQYF.

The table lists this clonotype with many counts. CDR3 in amino acids: CSVLPGQGIYETQYF. For the CDR3, the DNA is TGCAGCGTGCTCCCGGGACAGGGGATTTATGAGACCCAGTACTTC. The chain is built from TRBV29-1 and TRBJ2-5; 10 bases map to TRBD1. V shed 6 bases, J shed 5 bases, and the junction held 12 bases outside the gene matches. Germline V gene lookup returns CDR1 SQVTM and CDR2 ANQGSEA. The CDR3 is 15 amino acids. Complete variable domain (other parts from reference TRBV29-1 and TRBJ2-5): SAVISQKPSRDICQRGTSLTIQCQVDSQVTMMFWYRQQPGQSLTLIATANQGSEATYESGFVIDKFPISRPNLTFSTLTVSNMSPEDSSIYLCSVLPGQGIYETQYFGPGTRLLVL.

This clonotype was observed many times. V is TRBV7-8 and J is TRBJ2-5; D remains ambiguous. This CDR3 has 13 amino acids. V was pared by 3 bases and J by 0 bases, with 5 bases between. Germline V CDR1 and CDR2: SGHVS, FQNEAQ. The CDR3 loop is CASSLAYQETQYF. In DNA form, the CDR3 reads TGTGCCAGCAGCTTGGCCTACCAAGAGACCCAGTACTTC.

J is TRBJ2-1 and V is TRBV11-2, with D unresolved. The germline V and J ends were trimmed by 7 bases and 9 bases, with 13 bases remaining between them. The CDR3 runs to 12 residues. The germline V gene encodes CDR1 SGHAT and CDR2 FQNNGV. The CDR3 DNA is TGTGCCAGCACCACCCCGCTAGGTGAGCAGTTCTTC. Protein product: CASTTPLGEQFF.

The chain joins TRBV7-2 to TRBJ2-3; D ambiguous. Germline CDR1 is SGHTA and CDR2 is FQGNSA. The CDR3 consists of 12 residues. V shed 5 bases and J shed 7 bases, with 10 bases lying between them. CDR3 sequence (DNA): TGTGCCAGCAGCCATGACCAAAATACGCAGTATTTT. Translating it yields CASSHDQNTQYF.

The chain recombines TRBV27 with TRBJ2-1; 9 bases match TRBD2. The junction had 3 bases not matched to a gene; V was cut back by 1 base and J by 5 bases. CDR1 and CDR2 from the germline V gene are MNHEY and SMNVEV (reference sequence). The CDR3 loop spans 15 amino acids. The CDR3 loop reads CASSLWASGDNEQFF. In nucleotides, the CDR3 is TGTGCCAGCAGTTTATGGGCTAGCGGGGACAATGAGCAGTTCTTC.

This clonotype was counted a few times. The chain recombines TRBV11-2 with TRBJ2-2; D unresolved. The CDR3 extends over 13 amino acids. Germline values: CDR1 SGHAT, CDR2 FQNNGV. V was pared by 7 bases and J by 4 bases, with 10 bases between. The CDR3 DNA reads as TGTGCCAGCATCCTCGGCTTCACCGGGGAGCTGTTTTTT. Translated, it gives CASILGFTGELFF.

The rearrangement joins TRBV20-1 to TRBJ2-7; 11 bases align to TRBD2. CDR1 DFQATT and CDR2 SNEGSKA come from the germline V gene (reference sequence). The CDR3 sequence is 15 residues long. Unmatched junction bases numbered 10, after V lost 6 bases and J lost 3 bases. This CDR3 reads CSAQGPGLADYEQYF. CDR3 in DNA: TGCAGTGCGCAAGGGCCGGGACTAGCGGACTACGAGCAGTACTTC.

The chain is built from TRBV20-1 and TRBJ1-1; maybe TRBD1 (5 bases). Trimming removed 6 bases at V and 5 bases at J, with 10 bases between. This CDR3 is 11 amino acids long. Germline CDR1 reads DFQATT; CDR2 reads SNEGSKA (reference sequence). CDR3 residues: CSALRVTEAFF. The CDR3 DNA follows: TGCAGTGCCCTCAGGGTGACTGAAGCTTTCTTT.

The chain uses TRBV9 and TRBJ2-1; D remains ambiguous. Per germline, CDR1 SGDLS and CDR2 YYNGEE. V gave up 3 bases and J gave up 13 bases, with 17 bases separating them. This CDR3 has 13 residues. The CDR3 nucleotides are TGTGCCAGCAGCGACGGCAGCCATTTTAAACAGTTCTTC. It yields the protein CASSDGSHFKQFF.

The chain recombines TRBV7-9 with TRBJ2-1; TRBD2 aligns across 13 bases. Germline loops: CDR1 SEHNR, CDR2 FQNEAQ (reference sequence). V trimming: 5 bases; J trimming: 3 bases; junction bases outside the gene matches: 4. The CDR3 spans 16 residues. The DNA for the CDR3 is TGTGCCAGCAGCAGAGGGACTAGCGGGAACTACAATGAGCAGTTCTTC. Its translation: CASSRGTSGNYNEQFF.

DNA for the CDR3: TGTGCCAGCAGTAGCGGGGGGGCCCTGGGGACCCAGTACTTC. Translating gives CASSSGGALGTQYF. The gene calls are TRBV27 and TRBJ2-5; 10 bases match TRBD2. CDR1 is MNHEY and CDR2 is SMNVEV in the germline V gene (reference sequence). The CDR3 spans 14 residues. V was clipped by 5 bases and J by 7 bases; unmatched bases: 7.

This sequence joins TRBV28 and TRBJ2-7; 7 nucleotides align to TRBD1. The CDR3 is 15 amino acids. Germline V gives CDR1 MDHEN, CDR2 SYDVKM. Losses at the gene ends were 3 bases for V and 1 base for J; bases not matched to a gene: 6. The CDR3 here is CASSFPQGVSYEQYF. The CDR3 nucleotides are TGTGCCAGCAGTTTTCCCCAGGGGGTGTCCTACGAGCAGTACTTC. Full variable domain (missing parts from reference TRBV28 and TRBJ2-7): DVKVTQSSRYLVKRTGEKVFLECVQDMDHENMFWYRQDPGLGLRLIYFSYDVKMKEKGDIPEGYSVSREKKERFSLILESASTNQTSMYLCASSFPQGVSYEQYFGPGTRLTVT.

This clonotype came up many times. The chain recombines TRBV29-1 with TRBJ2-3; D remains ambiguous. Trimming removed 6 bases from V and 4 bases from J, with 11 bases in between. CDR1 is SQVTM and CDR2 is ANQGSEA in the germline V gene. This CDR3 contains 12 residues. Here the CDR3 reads CSVIDRSDTQYF. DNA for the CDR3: TGCAGCGTCATCGACCGGTCAGATACGCAGTATTTT.

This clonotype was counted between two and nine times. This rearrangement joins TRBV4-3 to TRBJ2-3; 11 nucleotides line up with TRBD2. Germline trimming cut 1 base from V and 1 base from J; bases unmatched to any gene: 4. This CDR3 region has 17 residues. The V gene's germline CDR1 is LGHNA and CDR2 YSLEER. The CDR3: CASSQVTSGSRTDTQYF. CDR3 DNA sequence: TGCGCCAGCAGCCAAGTCACTAGCGGGAGTCGCACAGATACGCAGTATTTT.

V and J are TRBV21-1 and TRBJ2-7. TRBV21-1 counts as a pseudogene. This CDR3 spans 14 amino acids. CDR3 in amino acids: CASSKAGGSYEQYF. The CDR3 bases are TGTGCCAGCAGCAAAGCCGGAGGCTCCTACGAGCAGTACTTC.

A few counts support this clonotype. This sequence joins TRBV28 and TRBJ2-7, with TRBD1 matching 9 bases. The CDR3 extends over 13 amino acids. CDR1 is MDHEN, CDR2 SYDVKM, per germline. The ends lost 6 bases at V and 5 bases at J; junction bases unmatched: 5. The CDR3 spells CASSRTGADEQYF. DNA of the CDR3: TGTGCCAGCAGCCGGACAGGGGCAGACGAGCAGTACTTC.

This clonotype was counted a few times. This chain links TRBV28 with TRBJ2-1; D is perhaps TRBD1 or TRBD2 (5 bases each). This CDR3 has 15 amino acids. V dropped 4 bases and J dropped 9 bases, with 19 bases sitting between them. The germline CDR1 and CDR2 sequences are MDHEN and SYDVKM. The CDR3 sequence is CASSSSWDLVGEQFF. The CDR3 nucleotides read TGTGCCAGCAGTTCCTCTTGGGACCTAGTTGGTGAGCAGTTCTTC. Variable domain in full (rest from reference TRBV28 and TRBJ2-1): DVKVTQSSRYLVKRTGEKVFLECVQDMDHENMFWYRQDPGLGLRLIYFSYDVKMKEKGDIPEGYSVSREKKERFSLILESASTNQTSMYLCASSSSWDLVGEQFFGPGTRLTVL.

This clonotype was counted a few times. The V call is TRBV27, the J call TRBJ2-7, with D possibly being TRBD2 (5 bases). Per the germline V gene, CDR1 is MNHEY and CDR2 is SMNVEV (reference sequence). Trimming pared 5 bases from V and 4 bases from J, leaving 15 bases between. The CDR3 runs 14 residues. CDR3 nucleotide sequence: TGTGCCAGCAGTCCAACTAGTAACCCATACGAGCAGTACTTC. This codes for CASSPTSNPYEQYF.

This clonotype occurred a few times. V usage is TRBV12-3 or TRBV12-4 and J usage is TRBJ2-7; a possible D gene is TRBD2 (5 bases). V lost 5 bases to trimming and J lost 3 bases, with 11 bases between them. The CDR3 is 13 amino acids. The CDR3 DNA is TGTGCCAGCAGTGCTGACTACCTCTACGAGCAGTACTTC. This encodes CASSADYLYEQYF.